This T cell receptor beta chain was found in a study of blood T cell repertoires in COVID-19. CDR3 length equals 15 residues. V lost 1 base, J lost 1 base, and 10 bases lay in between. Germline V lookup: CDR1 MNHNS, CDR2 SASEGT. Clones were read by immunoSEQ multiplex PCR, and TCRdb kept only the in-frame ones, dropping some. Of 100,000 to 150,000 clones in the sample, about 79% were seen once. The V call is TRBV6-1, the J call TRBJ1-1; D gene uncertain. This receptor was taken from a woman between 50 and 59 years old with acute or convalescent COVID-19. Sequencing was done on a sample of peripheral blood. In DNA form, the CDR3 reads TGTGCCAGCAGTGAAGTCGGGTATAGGAACACTGAAGCTTTCTTT. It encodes CASSEVGYRNTEAFF.